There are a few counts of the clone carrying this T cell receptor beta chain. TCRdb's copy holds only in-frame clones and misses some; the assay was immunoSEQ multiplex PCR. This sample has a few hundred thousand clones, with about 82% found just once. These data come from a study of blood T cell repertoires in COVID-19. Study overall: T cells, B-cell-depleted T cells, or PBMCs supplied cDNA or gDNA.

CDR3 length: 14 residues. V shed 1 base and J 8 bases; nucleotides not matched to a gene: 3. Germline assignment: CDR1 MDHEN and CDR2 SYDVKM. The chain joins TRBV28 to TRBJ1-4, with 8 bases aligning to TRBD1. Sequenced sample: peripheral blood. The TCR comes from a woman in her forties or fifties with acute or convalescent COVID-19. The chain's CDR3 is CASSLSGGWEKLFF. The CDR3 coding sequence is TGTGCCAGCAGTTTATCAGGGGGCTGGGAAAAACTGTTTTTT. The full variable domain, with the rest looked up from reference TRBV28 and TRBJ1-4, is DVKVTQSSRYLVKRTGEKVFLECVQDMDHENMFWYRQDPGLGLRLIYFSYDVKMKEKGDIPEGYSVSREKKERFSLILESASTNQTSMYLCASSLSGGWEKLFFGSGTQLSVL.